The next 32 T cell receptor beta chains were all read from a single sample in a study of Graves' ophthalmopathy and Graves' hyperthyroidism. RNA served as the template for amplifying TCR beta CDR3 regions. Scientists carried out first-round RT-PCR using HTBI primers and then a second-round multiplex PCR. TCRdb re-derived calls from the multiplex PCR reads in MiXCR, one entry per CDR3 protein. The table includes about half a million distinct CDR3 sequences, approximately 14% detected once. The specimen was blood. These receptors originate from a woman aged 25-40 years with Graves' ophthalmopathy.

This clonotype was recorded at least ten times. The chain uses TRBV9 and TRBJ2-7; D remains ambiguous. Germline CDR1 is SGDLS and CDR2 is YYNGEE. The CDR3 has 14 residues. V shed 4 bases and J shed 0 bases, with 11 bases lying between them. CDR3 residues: CASSTTPGSYEQYF. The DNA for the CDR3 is TGTGCCAGCAGCACCACGCCCGGCTCCTACGAGCAGTACTTC. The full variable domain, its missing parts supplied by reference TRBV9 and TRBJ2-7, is DSGVTQTPKHLITATGQRVTLRCSPRSGDLSVYWYQQSLDQGLQFLIQYYNGEERAKGNILERFSAQQFPDLHSELNLSSLELGDSALYFCASSTTPGSYEQYFGPGTRLTVT.

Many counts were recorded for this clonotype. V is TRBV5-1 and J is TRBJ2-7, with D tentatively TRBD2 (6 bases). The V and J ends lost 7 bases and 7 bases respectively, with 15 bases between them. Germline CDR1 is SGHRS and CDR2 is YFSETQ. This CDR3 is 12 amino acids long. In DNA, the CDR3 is TGCGCCAGCTCGAGGGATCGGGAGGAGCAGTACTTC. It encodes CASSRDREEQYF.

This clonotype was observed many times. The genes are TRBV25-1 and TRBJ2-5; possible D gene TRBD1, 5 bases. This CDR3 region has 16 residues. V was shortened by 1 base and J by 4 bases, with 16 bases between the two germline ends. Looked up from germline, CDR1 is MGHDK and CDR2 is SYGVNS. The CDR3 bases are TGTGCCAGCAGTGAATCCCGGACACCCTGGGGAGAGACCCAGTACTTC. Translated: CASSESRTPWGETQYF.

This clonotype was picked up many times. The CDR3 loop is CASSTVTGLESPLHF. The CDR3 DNA reads as TGTGCCAGTAGTACAGTGACAGGATTAGAATCACCCCTCCACTTT. The V call is TRBV19, the J call TRBJ1-6, with a possible D match to TRBD1 (6 bases). Per germline, CDR1 LNHDA and CDR2 SQIVND (reference sequence). Trimming shortened V by 4 bases and J by 10 bases, and 17 bases separated the two germline ends. The CDR3 contains 15 residues. The full variable domain, with the rest looked up from reference TRBV19 and TRBJ1-6, is DGGITQSPKYLFRKEGQNVTLSCEQNLNHDAMYWYRQDPGQGLRLIYYSQIVNDFQKGDIAEGYSVSREKKESFPLTVTSAQKNPTAFYLCASSTVTGLESPLHFGNGTRLTVT.

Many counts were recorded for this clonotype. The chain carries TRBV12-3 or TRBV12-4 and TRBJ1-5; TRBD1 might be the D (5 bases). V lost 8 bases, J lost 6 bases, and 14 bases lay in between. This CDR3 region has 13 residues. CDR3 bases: TGTGCCAGCGGGAAACAGGTCACTCAGCCCCAGCATTTT. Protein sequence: CASGKQVTQPQHF.

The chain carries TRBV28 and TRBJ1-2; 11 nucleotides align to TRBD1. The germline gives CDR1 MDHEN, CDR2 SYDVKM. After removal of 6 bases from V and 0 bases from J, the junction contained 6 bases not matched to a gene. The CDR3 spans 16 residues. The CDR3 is CASSRDRGWTNYGYTF. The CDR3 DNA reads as TGTGCCAGCAGCAGGGACAGGGGGTGGACTAACTATGGCTACACCTTC.

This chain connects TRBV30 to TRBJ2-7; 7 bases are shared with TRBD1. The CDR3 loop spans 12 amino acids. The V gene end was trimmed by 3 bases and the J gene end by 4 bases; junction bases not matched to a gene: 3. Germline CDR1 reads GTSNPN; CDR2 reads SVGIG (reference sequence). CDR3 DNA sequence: TGTGCCTGGAGCGGACAGGATTACGAGCAGTACTTC. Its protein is CAWSGQDYEQYF.

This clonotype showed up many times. The CDR3 DNA reads TGTGCCAGCAGTTTTGCGGGGCAGGGGGCAGGAGAGCAGTACTTC. The encoded protein is CASSFAGQGAGEQYF. The rearrangement uses TRBV12-3 or TRBV12-4 and TRBJ2-7; 8 nucleotides match TRBD1. The CDR3 has 15 residues. The J segment lost 7 bases and the V segment lost 3 bases, leaving 11 bases of the junction unmatched.

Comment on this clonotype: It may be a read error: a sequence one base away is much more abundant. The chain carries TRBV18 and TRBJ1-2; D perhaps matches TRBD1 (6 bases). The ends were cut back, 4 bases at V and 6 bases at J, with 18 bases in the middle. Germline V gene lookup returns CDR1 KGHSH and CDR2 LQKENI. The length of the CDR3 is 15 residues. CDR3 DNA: TGTGCCAGCTCACTCGAGGCAGGGGAGGAACATGGCTACACCTTC. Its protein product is CASSLEAGEEHGYTF.

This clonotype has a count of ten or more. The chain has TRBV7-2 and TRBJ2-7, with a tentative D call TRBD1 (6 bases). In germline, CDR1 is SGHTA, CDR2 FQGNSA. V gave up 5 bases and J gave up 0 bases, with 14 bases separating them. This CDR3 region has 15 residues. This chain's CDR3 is CASSIWTASSYEQYF. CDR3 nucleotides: TGTGCCAGCAGCATCTGGACAGCTAGCTCCTACGAGCAGTACTTC.

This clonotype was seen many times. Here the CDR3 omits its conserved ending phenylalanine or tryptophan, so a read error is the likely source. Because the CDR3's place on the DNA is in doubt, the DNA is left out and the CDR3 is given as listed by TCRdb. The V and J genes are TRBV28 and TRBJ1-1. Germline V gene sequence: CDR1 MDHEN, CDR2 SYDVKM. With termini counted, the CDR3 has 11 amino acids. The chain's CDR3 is CASSFTNTQLK.

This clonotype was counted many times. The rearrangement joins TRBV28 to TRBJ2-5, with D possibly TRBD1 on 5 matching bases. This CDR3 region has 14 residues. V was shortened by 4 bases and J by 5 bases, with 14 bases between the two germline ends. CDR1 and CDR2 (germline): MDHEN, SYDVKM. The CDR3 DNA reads TGTGCCAGCAGTTACGCGGATAAGGGGGAGACCCAGTACTTC. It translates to CASSYADKGETQYF.

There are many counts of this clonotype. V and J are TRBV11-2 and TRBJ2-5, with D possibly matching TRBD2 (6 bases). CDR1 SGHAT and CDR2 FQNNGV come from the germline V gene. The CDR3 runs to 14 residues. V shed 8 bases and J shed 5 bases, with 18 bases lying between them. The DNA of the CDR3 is TGTGCCAGCGCCACGGGACTGATCTCGGAGACCCAGTACTTC. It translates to CASATGLISETQYF.

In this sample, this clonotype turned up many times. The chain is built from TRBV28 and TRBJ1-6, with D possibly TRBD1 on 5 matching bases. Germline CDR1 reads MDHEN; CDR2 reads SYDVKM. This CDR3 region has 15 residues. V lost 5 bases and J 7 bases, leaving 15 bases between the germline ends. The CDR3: CASSPPEGRNSPLHF. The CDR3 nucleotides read TGTGCCAGCAGTCCCCCGGAGGGGCGGAATTCACCCCTCCACTTT.

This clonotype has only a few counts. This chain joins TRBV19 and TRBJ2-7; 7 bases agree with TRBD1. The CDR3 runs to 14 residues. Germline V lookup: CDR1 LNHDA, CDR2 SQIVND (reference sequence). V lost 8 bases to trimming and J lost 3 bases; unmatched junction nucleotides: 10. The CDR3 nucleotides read TGTGCCAGTCTTGAGGGGGCCCCTGGCTACGAGCAGTACTTC. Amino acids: CASLEGAPGYEQYF.

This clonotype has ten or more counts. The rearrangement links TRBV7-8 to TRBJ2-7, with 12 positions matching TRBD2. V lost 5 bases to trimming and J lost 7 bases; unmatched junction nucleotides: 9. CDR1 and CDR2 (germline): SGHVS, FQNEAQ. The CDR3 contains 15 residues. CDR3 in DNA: TGTGCCAGCAGCCTCTCTAGCGGGGGGGCTGAAGAGCAGTACTTC. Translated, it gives CASSLSSGGAEEQYF.

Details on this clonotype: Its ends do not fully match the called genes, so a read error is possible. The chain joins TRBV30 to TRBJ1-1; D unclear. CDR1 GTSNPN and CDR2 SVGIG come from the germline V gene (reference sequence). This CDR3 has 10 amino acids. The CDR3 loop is CAWVGTEACF. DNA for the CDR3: TGTGCCTGGGTGGGTACTGAAGCTTGCTTT.

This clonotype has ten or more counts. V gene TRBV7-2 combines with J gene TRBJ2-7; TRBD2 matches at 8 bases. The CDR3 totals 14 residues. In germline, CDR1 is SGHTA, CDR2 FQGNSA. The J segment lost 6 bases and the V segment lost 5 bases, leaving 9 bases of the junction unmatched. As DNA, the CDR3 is TGTGCCAGCAGCAAATCCGGGACTAGTTCCGAGCAGTACTTC. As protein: CASSKSGTSSEQYF.

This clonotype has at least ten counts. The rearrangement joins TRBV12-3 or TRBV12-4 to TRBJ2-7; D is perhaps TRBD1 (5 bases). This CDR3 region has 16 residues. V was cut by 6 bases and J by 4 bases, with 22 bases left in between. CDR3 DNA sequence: TGTGCCAGCAGCTACTCTCAGGGTACCTTTGTATACGAGCAGTACTTC. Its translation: CASSYSQGTFVYEQYF.

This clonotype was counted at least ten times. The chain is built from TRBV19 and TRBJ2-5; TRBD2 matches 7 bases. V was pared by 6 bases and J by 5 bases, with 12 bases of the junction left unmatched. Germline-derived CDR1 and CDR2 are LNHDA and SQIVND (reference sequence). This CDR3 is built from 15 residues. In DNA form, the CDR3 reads TGTGCCAGTAGCCGTACCGGGACTAATCGGGAGACCCAGTACTTC. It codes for CASSRTGTNRETQYF.

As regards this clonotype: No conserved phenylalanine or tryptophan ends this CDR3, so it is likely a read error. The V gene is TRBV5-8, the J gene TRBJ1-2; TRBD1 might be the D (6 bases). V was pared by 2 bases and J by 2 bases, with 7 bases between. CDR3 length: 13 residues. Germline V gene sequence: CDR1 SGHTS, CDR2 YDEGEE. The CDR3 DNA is TGTGCCAGCAGCTTAGGGGGAAACTATGGCTACACCCTC. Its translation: CASSLGGNYGYTL.

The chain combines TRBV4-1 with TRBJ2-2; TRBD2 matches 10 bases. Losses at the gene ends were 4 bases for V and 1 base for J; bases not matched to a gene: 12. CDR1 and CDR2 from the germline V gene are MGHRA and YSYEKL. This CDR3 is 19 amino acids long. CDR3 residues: CASSLLLAGVSRNTGELFF. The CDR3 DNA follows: TGCGCCAGCAGCCTTTTGCTAGCGGGAGTCTCCCGGAACACCGGGGAGCTGTTTTTT.

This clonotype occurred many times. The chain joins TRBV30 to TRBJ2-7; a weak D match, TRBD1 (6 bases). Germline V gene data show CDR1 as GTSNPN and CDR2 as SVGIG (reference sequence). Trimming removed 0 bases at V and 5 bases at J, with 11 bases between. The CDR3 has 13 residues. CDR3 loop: CAWSVDRQHEQYF. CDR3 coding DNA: TGTGCCTGGAGTGTAGACAGGCAACACGAGCAGTACTTC.

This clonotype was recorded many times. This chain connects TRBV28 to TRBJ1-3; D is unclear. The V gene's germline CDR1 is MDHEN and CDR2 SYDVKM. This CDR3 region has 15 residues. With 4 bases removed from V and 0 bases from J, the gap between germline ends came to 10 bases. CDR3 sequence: CASSYRGSSGNTIYF. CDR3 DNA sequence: TGTGCCAGCAGTTATCGAGGTAGCTCTGGAAACACCATATATTTT.

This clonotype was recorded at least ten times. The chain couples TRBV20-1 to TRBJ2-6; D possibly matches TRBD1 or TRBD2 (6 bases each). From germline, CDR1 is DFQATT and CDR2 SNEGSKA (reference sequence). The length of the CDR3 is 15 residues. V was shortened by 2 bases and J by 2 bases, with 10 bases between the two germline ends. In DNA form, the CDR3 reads TGCAGTGCTAGACAGGGGAGGCCTGGGGCCAACGTCCTGACTTTC. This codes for CSARQGRPGANVLTF.

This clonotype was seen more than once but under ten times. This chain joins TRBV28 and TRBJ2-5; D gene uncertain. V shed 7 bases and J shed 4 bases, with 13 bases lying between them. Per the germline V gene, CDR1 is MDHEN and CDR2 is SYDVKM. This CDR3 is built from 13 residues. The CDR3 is CASTPRNLETQYF. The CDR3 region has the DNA TGTGCCAGCACCCCCCGAAACCTAGAGACCCAGTACTTC.

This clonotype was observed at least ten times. DNA of the CDR3: TGTGCCACCACCCTACCGATGGCCACTGAAGCTTTCTTT. Amino acids: CATTLPMATEAFF. The gene calls are TRBV15 and TRBJ1-1, with D uncertain. This CDR3 region has 13 residues. Germline V gene data show CDR1 as LNHNV and CDR2 as YYDKDF (reference sequence). Trimming left V 7 bases short and J 4 bases short, with 13 bases between.

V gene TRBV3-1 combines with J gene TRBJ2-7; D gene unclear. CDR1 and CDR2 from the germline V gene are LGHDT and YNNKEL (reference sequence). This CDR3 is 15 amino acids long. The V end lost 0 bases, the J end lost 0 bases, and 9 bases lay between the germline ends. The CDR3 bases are TGTGCCAGCAGCCAAGATCTAGAGCACTCCTACGAGCAGTACTTC. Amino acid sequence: CASSQDLEHSYEQYF.

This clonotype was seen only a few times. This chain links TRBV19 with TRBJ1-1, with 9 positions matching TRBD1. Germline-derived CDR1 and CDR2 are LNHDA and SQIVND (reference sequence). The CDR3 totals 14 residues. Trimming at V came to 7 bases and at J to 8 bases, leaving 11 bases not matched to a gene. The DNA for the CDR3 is TGTGCCAGTATCCCCCGGGGGACAGGGCAAGAAGCTTTCTTT. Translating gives CASIPRGTGQEAFF.

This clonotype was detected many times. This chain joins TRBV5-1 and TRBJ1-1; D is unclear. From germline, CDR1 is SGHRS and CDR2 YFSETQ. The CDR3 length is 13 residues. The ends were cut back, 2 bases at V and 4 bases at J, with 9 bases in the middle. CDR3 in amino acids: CASSLYRTTEAFF. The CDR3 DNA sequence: TGCGCCAGCAGCTTATATAGAACCACTGAAGCTTTCTTT.

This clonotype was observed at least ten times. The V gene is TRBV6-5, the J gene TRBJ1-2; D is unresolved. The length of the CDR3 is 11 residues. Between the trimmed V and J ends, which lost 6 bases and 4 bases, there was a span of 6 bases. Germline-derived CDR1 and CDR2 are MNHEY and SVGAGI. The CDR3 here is CASRGSYGYTF. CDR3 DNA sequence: TGTGCCAGCAGGGGCAGCTATGGCTACACCTTC.

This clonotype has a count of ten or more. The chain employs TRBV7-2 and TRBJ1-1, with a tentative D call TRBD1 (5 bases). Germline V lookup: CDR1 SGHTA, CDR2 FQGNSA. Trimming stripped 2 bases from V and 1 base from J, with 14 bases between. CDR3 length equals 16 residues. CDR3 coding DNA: TGTGCCAGCAGCTTACCGGGACGGGCATCGAACACTGAAGCTTTCTTT. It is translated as CASSLPGRASNTEAFF.